The subject of this entry is one T cell receptor beta chain. Antigen unknown. Deletions cut 2 bases from V and 5 bases from J, with 11 bases between. The germline V gene has CDR1 SGHRS and CDR2 YFSETQ. CDR3 length: 14 residues. Unique molecular identifiers were built into the TCR beta cDNA libraries. The authors obtained 500,000 or so cDNA molecules from approximately 1 to 10 million T cells. Via MiXCR, TCRdb re-called the PCR reads, giving one row per CDR3 protein. The table includes roughly 570,000 distinct CDR3 sequences, under 40% detected once. These data are taken from a study of post-analysis software for immune sequencing data. Study-level findings and limits: Significantly lower normalized Chao1 diversity was found in patients with multiple sclerosis relative to controls. The five TRBV segments detected at higher frequency in patients than in controls included TRBV5-6, TRBV5-1 and TRBV20-1.

The clonotype comes from a girl aged 2 to 17 with multiple sclerosis. The sample comprised blood. The V call is TRBV5-1, the J call TRBJ2-4; D could derive from TRBD1 or TRBD2 (6 bases each). DNA for the CDR3: TGCGCCAGCAGCTTAGGGGGGACTCAAAACATTCAGTACTTC. Amino acid sequence: CASSLGGTQNIQYF.